This T cell receptor beta chain was recorded in a study of blood T cells in healthy people across ages. General study findings and limits: Getting older went along with TCR beta diversity per million T cells dropping roughly linearly.

V was clipped by 4 bases and J by 4 bases; unmatched bases: 5. In germline, CDR1 is LNHNV, CDR2 YYDKDF (reference sequence). There are 16 residues in the CDR3. Next came a second PCR, run for about 6 to 11 cycles, which used a sample-barcoded 5' primer along with a J-beta primer mix. All cDNA molecules were each tagged by a template-switch adaptor with 12 random nucleotides. The yield of each sample was at least 2.5 million CDR3-containing paired-end reads. A single record per CDR3 protein comes from TCRdb applying MiXCR to the 5' RACE reads. The sample has 600,000 or so distinct CDR3 sequences; about 30% are singletons. Each sample yielded at least 6 million isolated PBMCs. Remarks on this clonotype: The target antigen is unknown.

The chain has TRBV15 and TRBJ2-3, with 13 nucleotides matching TRBD2. Sequences were obtained from blood. This receptor was identified in a woman aged 80 or older in good health. The CDR3 is CATSTRLAGGPDTQYF. CDR3 coding DNA: TGTGCCACCAGCACCCGACTAGCGGGGGGACCAGATACGCAGTATTTT.